This entry is about one T cell receptor (beta chain). Its antigen is unknown. This record belongs to a study of cytomegalovirus exposure and HLA in healthy donors. Method: immunoSEQ multiplex PCR; TCRdb's copy keeps in-frame clones and lacks some. In the table there are 120,000 or so clones, around 96% of which are singletons. This CDR3 contains 18 residues. Germline assignment: CDR1 KGHSH and CDR2 LQKENI. V lost 2 bases and J lost 0; bases outside the gene matches: 9. Study findings and constraints: Many donors shared some public TCRs, even though most TCR sequences were rare.

The V gene is TRBV18, the J gene TRBJ1-1; 10 bases line up with TRBD1. The receptor's source is a young man in good health and CMV-seronegative. Sequencing input: PBMCs. This CDR3 is CASSPRQGAGGMNTEAFF. In nucleotides, the CDR3 is TGTGCCAGCTCACCAAGACAGGGGGCCGGGGGAATGAACACTGAAGCTTTCTTT.